Sequencing of this T cell receptor beta chain was carried out in a study of blood T cell repertoires in COVID-19. Across the study: The United States, Italy and Spain were the sources of the acute and convalescent COVID-19 samples.

Data came from immunoSEQ multiplex PCR; TCRdb stores just in-frame clones and leaves some out. The sample contains approximately 350,000 clones, approximately 90% of which appear only once. CDR3 size: 16 residues. Germline V lookup: CDR1 SGHKS, CDR2 YYEKEE (reference sequence). Deletions cut 0 bases from V and 3 bases from J, with 10 bases between. Specimen: peripheral blood. This TCR was recovered from a woman aged 18-29 years who had recovered from COVID-19. The J gene is TRBJ2-6, the V gene TRBV5-5, with D possibly being TRBD2 (5 bases). CDR3 region: CASSLAGGYGANVLTF. CDR3 DNA sequence: TGTGCCAGCAGCTTGGCGGGCGGGTATGGGGCCAACGTCCTGACTTTC.